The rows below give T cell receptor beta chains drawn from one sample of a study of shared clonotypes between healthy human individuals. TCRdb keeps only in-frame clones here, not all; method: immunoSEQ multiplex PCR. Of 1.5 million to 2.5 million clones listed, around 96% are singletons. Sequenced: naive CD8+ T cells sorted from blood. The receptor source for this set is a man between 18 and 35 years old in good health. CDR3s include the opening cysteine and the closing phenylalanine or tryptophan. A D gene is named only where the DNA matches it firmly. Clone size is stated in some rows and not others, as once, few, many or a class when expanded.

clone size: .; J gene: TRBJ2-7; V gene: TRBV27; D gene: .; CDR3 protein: CASSAFEDEQYF; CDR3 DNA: TGTGCCAGCAGTGCTTTTGAGGACGAGCAGTACTTC
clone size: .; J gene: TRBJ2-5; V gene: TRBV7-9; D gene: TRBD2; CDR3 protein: CASSIAGGKETQYF; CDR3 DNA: TGTGCCAGCAGTATAGCGGGGGGCAAAGAGACCCAGTACTTC
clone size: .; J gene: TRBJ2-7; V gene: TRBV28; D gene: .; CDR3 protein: CASTHVRGNEQYF; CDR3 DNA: TGTGCCAGCACCCACGTTCGGGGGAACGAGCAGTACTTC
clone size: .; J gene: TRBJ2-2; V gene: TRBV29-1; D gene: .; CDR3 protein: CSVVAGNTGELFF; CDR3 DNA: TGCAGCGTTGTTGCGGGGAACACCGGGGAGCTGTTTTTT
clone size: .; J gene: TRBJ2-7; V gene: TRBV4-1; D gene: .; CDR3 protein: CASSQRGSRIYEQYF; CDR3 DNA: TGCGCCAGCAGCCAAAGAGGGTCCAGGATCTACGAGCAGTACTTC
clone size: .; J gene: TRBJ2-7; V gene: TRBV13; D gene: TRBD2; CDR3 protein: CASSLGAGAGAEQYF; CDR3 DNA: TGTGCCAGCAGCTTAGGAGCGGGAGCGGGGGCCGAGCAGTACTTC
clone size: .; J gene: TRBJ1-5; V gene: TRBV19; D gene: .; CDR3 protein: CASTPPGARGNQPQHF; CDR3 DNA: TGTGCCAGTACCCCTCCGGGGGCGCGGGGAAATCAGCCCCAGCATTTT
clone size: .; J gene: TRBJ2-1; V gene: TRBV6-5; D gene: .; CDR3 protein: CASSWGESYNEQFF; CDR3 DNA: TGTGCCAGCAGTTGGGGTGAGTCCTACAATGAGCAGTTCTTC
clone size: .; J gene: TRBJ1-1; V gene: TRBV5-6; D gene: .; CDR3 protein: CASSLVLVNTEAFF; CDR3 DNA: TGTGCCAGCAGCTTGGTACTAGTGAACACTGAAGCTTTCTTT
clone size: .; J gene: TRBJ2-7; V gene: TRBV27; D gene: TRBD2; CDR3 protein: CASSLGGLDNLREQYF; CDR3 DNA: TGTGCCAGCAGTTTAGGAGGACTAGACAATCTACGAGAGCAGTACTTC
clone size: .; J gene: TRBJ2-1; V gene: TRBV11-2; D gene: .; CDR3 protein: CASSLAGGVNEQFF; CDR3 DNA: TGTGCCAGCAGCCTAGCCGGTGGGGTCAATGAGCAGTTCTTC
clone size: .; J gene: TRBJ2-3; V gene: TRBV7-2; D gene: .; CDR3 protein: CASTWDKGTDTQYF; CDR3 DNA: TGTGCCAGCACCTGGGACAAAGGCACAGATACGCAGTATTTT
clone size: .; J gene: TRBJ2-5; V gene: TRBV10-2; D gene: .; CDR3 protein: CASRGLSPGETQYF; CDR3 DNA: TGCGCCAGCCGGGGACTGAGTCCCGGAGAGACCCAGTACTTC
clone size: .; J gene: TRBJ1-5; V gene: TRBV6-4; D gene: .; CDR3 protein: CASSDFERNQPQHF; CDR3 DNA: TGTGCCAGCAGTGACTTCGAGCGCAATCAGCCCCAGCATTTT
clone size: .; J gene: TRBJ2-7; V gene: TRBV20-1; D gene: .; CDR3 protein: CSARGYYEQYF; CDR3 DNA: TGCAGTGCTAGGGGTTACTACGAGCAGTACTTC
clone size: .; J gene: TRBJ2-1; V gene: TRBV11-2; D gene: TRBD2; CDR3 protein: CASRRSGVPYNEQFF; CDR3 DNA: TGTGCCAGCAGGCGCAGCGGGGTACCCTACAATGAGCAGTTCTTC
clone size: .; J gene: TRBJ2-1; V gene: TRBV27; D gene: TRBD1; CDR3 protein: CASSFSGGAVQGNEQFF; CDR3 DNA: TGTGCCAGCAGTTTCAGTGGAGGCGCGGTACAGGGGAATGAGCAGTTCTTC
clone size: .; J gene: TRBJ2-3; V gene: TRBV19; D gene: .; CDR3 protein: CASSMMGGEVDTQYF; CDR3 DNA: TGTGCCAGTAGTATGATGGGGGGAGAAGTTGATACGCAGTATTTT
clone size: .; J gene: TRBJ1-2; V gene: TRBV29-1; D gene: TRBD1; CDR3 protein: CSDLTGSGYTF; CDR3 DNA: TGCAGCGATCTGACAGGGTCTGGCTACACCTTC
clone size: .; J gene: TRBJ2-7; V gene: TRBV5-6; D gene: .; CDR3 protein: CASSLWGAEQYF; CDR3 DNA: TGTGCCAGCAGCTTGTGGGGTGCCGAGCAGTACTTC
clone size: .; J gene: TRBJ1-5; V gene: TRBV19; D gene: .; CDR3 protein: CASTGVRRVNNQPQHF; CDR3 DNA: TGTGCCAGTACGGGGGTTAGGAGAGTGAATAATCAGCCCCAGCATTTT
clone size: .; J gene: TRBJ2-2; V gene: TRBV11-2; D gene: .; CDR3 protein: CASSPGPYTGELFF; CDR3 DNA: TGTGCCAGCAGCCCCGGCCCATATACCGGGGAGCTGTTTTTT
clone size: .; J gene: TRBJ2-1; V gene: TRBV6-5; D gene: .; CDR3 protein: CASSAGPSSYNEQFF; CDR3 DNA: TGTGCCAGCAGTGCGGGTCCCAGCTCCTACAATGAGCAGTTCTTC
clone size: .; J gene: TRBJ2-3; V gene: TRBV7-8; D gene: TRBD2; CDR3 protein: CASSLPGLAGADTQYF; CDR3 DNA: TGTGCCAGCAGCTTACCAGGACTAGCGGGAGCAGATACGCAGTATTTT
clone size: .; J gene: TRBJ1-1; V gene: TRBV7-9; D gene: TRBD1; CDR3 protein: CASSPSTGGENTEAFF; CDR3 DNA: TGTGCCAGCAGCCCATCGACAGGGGGTGAGAACACTGAAGCTTTCTTT
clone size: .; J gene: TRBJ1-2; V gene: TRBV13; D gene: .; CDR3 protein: CASSVGSLAYGYTF; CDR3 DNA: TGTGCCAGTAGCGTGGGCAGCTTGGCCTATGGCTACACCTTC
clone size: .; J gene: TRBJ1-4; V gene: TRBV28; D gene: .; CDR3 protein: CASSLRGEEEKLFF; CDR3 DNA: TGTGCCAGCAGTTTAAGAGGGGAGGAGGAAAAACTGTTTTTT
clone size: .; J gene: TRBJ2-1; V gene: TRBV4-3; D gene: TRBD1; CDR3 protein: CASSQATTDRGLVRSYNEQFF; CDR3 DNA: TGCGCCAGCAGCCAAGCAACAACAGACAGGGGGCTAGTTAGGTCCTACAATGAGCAGTTCTTC
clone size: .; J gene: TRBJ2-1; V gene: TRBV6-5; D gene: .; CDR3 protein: CASSLLLASNEQFF; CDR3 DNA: TGTGCCAGCAGCTTATTACTGGCAAGCAATGAGCAGTTCTTC
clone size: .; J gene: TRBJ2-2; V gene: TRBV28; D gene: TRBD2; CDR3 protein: CASSFAGGVLELFF; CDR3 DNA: TGTGCCAGCAGTTTTGCGGGGGGGGTCTTGGAGCTGTTTTTT
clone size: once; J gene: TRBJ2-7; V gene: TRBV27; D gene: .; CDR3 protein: CASSPSAGPQSYEQYF; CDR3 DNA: TGTGCCAGCAGTCCCTCCGCGGGGCCTCAGTCCTACGAGCAGTACTTC
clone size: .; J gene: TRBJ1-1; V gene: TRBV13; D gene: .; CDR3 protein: CASTRGNTEAFF; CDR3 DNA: TGTGCCAGCACACGGGGGAACACTGAAGCTTTCTTT
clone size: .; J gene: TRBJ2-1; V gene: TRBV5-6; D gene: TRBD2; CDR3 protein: CASSKLTSGNNEQFF; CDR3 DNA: TGTGCCAGCAGCAAACTGACTAGCGGGAACAATGAGCAGTTCTTC
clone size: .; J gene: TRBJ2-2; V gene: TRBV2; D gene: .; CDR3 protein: CASSEPPWGRTGELFF; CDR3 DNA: TGTGCCAGCAGTGAACCACCGTGGGGGCGCACCGGGGAGCTGTTTTTT
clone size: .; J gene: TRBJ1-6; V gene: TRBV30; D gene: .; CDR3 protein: CAWSRDVDSPLHF; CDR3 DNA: TGTGCCTGGAGTAGGGACGTAGATTCACCCCTCCACTTT
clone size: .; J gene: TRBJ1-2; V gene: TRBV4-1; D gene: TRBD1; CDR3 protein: CASSQDGGTGSYYGYTF; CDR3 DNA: TGCGCCAGCAGCCAAGATGGGGGGACAGGGTCTTACTATGGCTACACCTTC
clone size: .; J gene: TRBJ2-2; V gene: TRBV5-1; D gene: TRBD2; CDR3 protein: CASRRPTGLLNTGELFF; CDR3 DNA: TGCGCCAGCAGACGACCGACGGGACTACTGAACACCGGGGAGCTGTTTTTT
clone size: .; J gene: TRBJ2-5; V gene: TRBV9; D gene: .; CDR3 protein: CASSVGPRLGQETQYF; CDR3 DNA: TGTGCCAGCAGCGTAGGTCCTCGATTGGGCCAAGAGACCCAGTACTTC
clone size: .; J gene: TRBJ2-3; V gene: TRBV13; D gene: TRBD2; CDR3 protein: CASSPGGGGTDTQYF; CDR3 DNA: TGTGCCAGCAGCCCCGGGGGGGGAGGCACAGATACGCAGTATTTT
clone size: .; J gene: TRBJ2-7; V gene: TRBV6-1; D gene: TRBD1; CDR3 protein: CASRGGQGPTYEQYF; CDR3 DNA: TGTGCCAGCAGGGGCGGACAGGGGCCAACCTACGAGCAGTACTTC
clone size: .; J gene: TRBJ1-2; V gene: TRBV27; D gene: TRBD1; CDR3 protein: CASSFGTGLDGYTF; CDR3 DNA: TGTGCCAGCAGTTTCGGGACAGGTCTAGATGGCTACACCTTC